These T cell receptor beta chains were read from a single sample in a study of blood T cell repertoires in COVID-19. The protocol was immunoSEQ multiplex PCR, while the TCRdb copy is restricted to in-frame clones and leaves out a portion. The data show about 170,000 clones, around 90% seen once. Sequencing was performed on peripheral blood. The receptors shown here come from a man in his forties or fifties who had recovered from COVID-19. CDR3s include the opening cysteine and the closing phenylalanine or tryptophan. D genes are given only for firm matches. Not all rows give a size; the values are once, few, many and, for expanded clones, a class.

D gene,clone size,J gene,V gene,CDR3 DNA,CDR3 protein
.,.,TRBJ1-1,TRBV6-1,TGTGCCAGCAGTGACAGGGTTGAAGCTTTCTTT,CASSDRVEAFF
TRBD2,.,TRBJ2-5,TRBV9,TGTGCCAGCAGCGTAGCTGGAGCGGGACGGTCTTTACAAGAGACCCAGTACTTC,CASSVAGAGRSLQETQYF
.,.,TRBJ1-1,TRBV27,TGTGCCAGCAGTTTTGGGGCAGGGGTGAACACTGAAGCTTTCTTT,CASSFGAGVNTEAFF
.,.,TRBJ2-1,TRBV7-2,TGTGCCAGCAGCCTTATAGCGGACCAATACAATGAGCAGTTCTTC,CASSLIADQYNEQFF
TRBD1,.,TRBJ1-5,TRBV24-1,TGTGCCACCAGTGACACCGGGACAGGGGTTCAGCCCCAGCATTTT,CATSDTGTGVQPQHF
TRBD1,few,TRBJ1-4,TRBV7-9,TGTGCCAGCAGCTTCGGACAGGACGAAAAACTGTTTTTT,CASSFGQDEKLFF
.,.,TRBJ1-2,TRBV12-3/TRBV12-4,TGTGCCAGCAGTTTAGAAGCCCTCTATGGCTACACCTTC,CASSLEALYGYTF
TRBD1,.,TRBJ1-1,TRBV2,TGTGCCAGCCATGGACAGGGAATGAACACTGAAGCTTTCTTT,CASHGQGMNTEAFF
TRBD1,.,TRBJ2-7,TRBV6-2/TRBV6-3,TGTGCCAGCAGTATTATGGACAGGGGAGGGGAGCAGTACTTC,CASSIMDRGGEQYF
TRBD1,.,TRBJ2-2,TRBV24-1,TGTGCCACCAGTCCCTCGGGACAGGGGGGCGCCGGGGAGCTGTTTTTT,CATSPSGQGGAGELFF
.,.,TRBJ2-5,TRBV15,TGTGCCACCAGCAGAGATCGCGGAACGGGAGAGACCCAGTACTTC,CATSRDRGTGETQYF
.,.,TRBJ2-2,TRBV7-2,TGTGCCAGCAGCTCGAGGGGGACACAGACCGGGGAGCTGTTTTTT,CASSSRGTQTGELFF
TRBD1,.,TRBJ2-4,TRBV25-1,TGTGCCAGCAGTGAATACCCGACAGGGATGGGGATGAGCATTCAGTACTTC,CASSEYPTGMGMSIQYF
TRBD1,.,TRBJ1-2,TRBV28,TGTGCCAGTGGACAGGTCATCTATGGCTACACCTTC,CASGQVIYGYTF
TRBD1,.,TRBJ2-7,TRBV2,TGTGCCAGCAGTGGGACAGGGCCTCGCGAGCAGTACTTC,CASSGTGPREQYF
.,.,TRBJ2-7,TRBV11-2,TGTGCCAGCAGCTTAGATACCGGGACTCTCTACGAGCAGTACTTC,CASSLDTGTLYEQYF
.,.,TRBJ1-4,TRBV7-2,TGTGCCAGCAGCTTCGGGGGGGTCAATGAAAAACTGTTTTTT,CASSFGGVNEKLFF
TRBD1,.,TRBJ1-2,TRBV27,TGTGCCAGCAGATTAACAGGGGGCGAGGGCTACACCTTC,CASRLTGGEGYTF
.,.,TRBJ1-4,TRBV5-1,TGCGCCAGCAGCTTGGGACTCCGGGGTAGGCGGGGAGAGGCAGAAAAACTGTTTTTT,CASSLGLRGRRGEAEKLFF
.,once,TRBJ1-1,TRBV14,TGTGCCAGCAGCCAACTGAACCGGGACACCGGAGCTTTCTTT,CASSQLNRDTGAFF
.,.,TRBJ1-2,TRBV6-1,TGTGCCAGCAGTGACGACAAACCTAACTATGGCTACACCTTC,CASSDDKPNYGYTF
TRBD1,.,TRBJ1-6,TRBV27,TGTGCCAGCAGATCTCTAGACAGGGGTAATTCACCCCTCCACTTT,CASRSLDRGNSPLHF
.,.,TRBJ1-3,TRBV5-5,TGTGCCAGCAGCTCCGACAGATCCTCTGGAAACACCATATATTTT,CASSSDRSSGNTIYF
TRBD1,.,TRBJ1-4,TRBV11-3,TGTGCCAGCAGCTTAGATGGGCAGGGGGCGGAAAAACTGTTTTTT,CASSLDGQGAEKLFF
TRBD2,.,TRBJ2-1,TRBV18,TGTGCCAGCTCACCACAATCCGGGACGGGGGGCAATGAGCAGTTCTTC,CASSPQSGTGGNEQFF
.,once,TRBJ2-1,TRBV9,TGTGCCAGCAGCGTAGGGGGCTACGGTGAGCAGTTCTTC,CASSVGGYGEQFF
TRBD1,.,TRBJ1-4,TRBV28,TGTGCCAGCAGTCACCGGGACAGGGATGAAAAACTGTTTTTT,CASSHRDRDEKLFF
TRBD2,.,TRBJ2-3,TRBV9,TGTGCCAGCAGCATGGGACTAGCGGGGGCGGGAGATACGCAGTATTTT,CASSMGLAGAGDTQYF
TRBD1,.,TRBJ1-4,TRBV2,TGTGCCAGCAGCCTCGACAGGGGGATTGAAAAACTGTTTTTT,CASSLDRGIEKLFF
.,few,TRBJ2-4,TRBV7-2,TGTGCCAGCAGCGGCACAGGGATAGCCAAAAACATTCAGTACTTC,CASSGTGIAKNIQYF
TRBD1,.,TRBJ1-1,TRBV7-9,TGTGCCAGCAGTGGGGACAGGAGGGGAACTGAAGCTTTCTTT,CASSGDRRGTEAFF
.,.,TRBJ2-4,TRBV3-1/TRBV3-2,TGTGCCAGCAGCCCCATGGTCGGGACCAAAAACATTCAGTACTTC,CASSPMVGTKNIQYF